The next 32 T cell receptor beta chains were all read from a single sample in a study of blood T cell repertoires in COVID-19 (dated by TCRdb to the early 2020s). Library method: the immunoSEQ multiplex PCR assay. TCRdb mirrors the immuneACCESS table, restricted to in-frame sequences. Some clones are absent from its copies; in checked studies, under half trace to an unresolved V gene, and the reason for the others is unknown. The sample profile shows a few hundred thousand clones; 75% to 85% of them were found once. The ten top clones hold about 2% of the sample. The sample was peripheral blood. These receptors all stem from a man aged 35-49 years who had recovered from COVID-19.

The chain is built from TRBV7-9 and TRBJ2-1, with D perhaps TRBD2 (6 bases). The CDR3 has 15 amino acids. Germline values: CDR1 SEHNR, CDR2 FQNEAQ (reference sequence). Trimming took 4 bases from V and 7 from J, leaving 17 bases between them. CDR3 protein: CASSSPGAVGNEQFF. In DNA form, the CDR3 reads TGTGCCAGCAGCTCTCCGGGAGCCGTTGGTAATGAGCAGTTCTTC.

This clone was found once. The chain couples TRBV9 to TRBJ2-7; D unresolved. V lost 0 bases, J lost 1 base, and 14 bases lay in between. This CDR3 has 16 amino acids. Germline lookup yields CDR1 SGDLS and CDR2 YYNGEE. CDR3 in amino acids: CASSVEAVPQSYEQYF. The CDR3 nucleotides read TGTGCCAGCAGCGTAGAGGCAGTACCACAGTCCTACGAGCAGTACTTC.

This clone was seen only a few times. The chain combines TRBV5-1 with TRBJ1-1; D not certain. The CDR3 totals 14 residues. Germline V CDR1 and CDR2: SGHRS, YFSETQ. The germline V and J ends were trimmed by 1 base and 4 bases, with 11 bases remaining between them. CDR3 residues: CASSLSARVTEAFF. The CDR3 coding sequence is TGCGCCAGCAGCTTGTCAGCCCGGGTCACTGAAGCTTTCTTT.

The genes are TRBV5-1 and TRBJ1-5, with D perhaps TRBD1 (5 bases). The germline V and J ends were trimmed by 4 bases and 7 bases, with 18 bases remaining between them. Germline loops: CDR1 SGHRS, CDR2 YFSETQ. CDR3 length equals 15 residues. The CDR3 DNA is TGCGCCAGCAGCCTGGAGGGGTCCGTTGGGCAGCCCCAGCATTTT. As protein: CASSLEGSVGQPQHF.

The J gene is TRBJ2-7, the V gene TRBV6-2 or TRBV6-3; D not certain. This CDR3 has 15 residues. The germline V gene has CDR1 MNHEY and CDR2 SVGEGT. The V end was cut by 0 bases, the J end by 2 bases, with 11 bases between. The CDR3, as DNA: TGTGCCAGCAGTTACTCGGGCCTTCTCGCCTACGAGCAGTACTTC. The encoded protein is CASSYSGLLAYEQYF.

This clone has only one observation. CDR3 sequence reads: CASSVTGGYPTNEKLFF. The CDR3 nucleotides read TGTGCCAGCAGCGTCACAGGGGGCTACCCAACTAATGAAAAACTGTTTTTT. The chain carries TRBV9 and TRBJ1-4; 9 nucleotides align to TRBD1. Germline CDR1 and CDR2: SGDLS and YYNGEE. The trim removed 2 bases at V and 0 bases at J, leaving 5 bases unmatched. The CDR3 has 17 amino acids.

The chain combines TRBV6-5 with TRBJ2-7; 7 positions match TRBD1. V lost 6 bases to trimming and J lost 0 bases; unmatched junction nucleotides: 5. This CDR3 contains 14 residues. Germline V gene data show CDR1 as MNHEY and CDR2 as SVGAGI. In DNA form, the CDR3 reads TGTGCCAGCAGCCTGGACAGGAGCTCCTACGAGCAGTACTTC. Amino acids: CASSLDRSSYEQYF.

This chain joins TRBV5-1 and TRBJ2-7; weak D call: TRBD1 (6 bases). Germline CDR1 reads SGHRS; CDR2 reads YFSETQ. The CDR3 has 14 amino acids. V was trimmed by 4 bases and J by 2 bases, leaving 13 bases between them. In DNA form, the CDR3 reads TGCGCCAGCAGCCTTATGACAGGTACCTACGAGCAGTACTTC. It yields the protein CASSLMTGTYEQYF. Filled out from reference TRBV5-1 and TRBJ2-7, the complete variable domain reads KAGVTQTPRYLIKTRGQQVTLSCSPISGHRSVSWYQQTPGQGLQFLFEYFSETQRNKGNFPGRFSGRQFSNSRSEMNVSTLELGDSALYLCASSLMTGTYEQYFGPGTRLTVT.

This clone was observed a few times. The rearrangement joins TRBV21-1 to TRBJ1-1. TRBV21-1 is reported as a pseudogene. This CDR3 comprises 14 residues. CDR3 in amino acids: CASSKASGTGEAFF. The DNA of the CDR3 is TGTGCCAGCAGCAAAGCTTCGGGAACGGGTGAAGCTTTCTTT.

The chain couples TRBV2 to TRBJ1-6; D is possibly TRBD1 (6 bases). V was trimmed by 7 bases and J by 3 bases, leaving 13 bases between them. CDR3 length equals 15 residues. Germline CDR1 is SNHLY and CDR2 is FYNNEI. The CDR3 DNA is TGTGCCAGCAATGGGGGCAGCGACTATAATTCACCCCTCCACTTT. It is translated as CASNGGSDYNSPLHF.

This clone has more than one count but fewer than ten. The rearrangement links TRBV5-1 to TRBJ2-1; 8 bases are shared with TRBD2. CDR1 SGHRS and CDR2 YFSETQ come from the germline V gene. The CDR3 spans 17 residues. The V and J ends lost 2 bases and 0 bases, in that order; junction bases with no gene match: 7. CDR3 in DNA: TGCGCCAGCAGCTTACTAACTAGCGGCAGCTCCTACAATGAGCAGTTCTTC. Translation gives CASSLLTSGSSYNEQFF. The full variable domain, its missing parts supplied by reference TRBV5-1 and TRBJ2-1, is KAGVTQTPRYLIKTRGQQVTLSCSPISGHRSVSWYQQTPGQGLQFLFEYFSETQRNKGNFPGRFSGRQFSNSRSEMNVSTLELGDSALYLCASSLLTSGSSYNEQFFGPGTRLTVL.

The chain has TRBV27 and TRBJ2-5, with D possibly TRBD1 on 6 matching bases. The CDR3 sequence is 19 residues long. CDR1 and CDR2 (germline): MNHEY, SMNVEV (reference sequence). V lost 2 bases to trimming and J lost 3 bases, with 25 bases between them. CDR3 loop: CASSLSPGTPQHTKETQYF. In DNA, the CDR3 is TGTGCCAGCAGTTTAAGCCCCGGGACACCACAGCACACTAAAGAGACCCAGTACTTC.

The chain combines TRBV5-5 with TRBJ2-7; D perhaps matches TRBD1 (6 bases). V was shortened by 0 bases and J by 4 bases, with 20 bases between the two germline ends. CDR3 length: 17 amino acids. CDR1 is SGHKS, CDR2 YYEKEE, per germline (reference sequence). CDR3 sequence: CASSLEGTSLPFYEQYF. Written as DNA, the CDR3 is TGTGCCAGCAGCTTGGAGGGGACATCTCTGCCTTTTTACGAGCAGTACTTC.

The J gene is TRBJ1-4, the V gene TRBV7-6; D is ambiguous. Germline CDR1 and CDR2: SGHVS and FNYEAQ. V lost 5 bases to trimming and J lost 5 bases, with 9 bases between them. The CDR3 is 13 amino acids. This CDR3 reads CASSPTQNEKLFF. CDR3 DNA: TGTGCCAGCAGCCCTACACAGAATGAAAAACTGTTTTTT.

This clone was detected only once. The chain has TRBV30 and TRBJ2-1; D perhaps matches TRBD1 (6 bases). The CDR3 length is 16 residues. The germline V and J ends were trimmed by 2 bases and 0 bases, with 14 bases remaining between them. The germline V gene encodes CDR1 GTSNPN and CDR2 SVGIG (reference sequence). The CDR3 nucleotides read TGTGCCTGGAGTTTATTTGGGACAAACTCCTACAATGAGCAGTTCTTC. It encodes CAWSLFGTNSYNEQFF.

CDR3 in amino acids: CASSQDRMGGNTIYF. The CDR3 DNA reads as TGTGCCAGCAGCCAAGATCGGATGGGCGGAAACACCATATATTTT. The V call is TRBV3-1 (or the pseudogene TRBV3-2), the J call TRBJ1-3; D ambiguous. The germline V and J ends were trimmed by 0 bases and 4 bases, with 10 bases remaining between them. This CDR3 has 15 amino acids. Looked up from germline, CDR1 is LGHDT and CDR2 is YNNKEL (reference sequence).

In nucleotides, the CDR3 is TGTGCCAGCAGTTACGATGGGAAGCGGGATCAGCCCCAGCATTTT. Translating gives CASSYDGKRDQPQHF. The chain combines TRBV6-5 with TRBJ1-5; the D is unclear. There are 15 residues in the CDR3. V lost 2 bases to trimming and J lost 5 bases, with 13 bases between them. Germline V gene lookup returns CDR1 MNHEY and CDR2 SVGAGI.

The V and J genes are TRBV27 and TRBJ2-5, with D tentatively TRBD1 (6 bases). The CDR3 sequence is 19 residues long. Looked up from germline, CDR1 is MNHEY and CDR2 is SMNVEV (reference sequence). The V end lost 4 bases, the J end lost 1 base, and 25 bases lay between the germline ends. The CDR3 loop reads CASSSKRFQGRLGQETQYF. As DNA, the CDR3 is TGTGCCAGCAGTTCCAAAAGATTTCAGGGGCGATTAGGCCAAGAGACCCAGTACTTC.

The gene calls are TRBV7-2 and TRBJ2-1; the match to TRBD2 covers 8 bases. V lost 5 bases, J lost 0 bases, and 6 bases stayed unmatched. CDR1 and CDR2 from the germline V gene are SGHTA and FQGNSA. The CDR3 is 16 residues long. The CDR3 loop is CASSQRGSYSYNEQFF. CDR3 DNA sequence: TGTGCCAGCAGCCAGCGGGGGAGTTACTCCTACAATGAGCAGTTCTTC.

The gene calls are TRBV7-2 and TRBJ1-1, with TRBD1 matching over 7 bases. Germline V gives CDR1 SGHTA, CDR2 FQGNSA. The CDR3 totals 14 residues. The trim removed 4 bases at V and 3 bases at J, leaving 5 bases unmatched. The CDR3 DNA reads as TGTGCCAGCAGCTGGACAGGCTTTGACACTGAAGCTTTCTTT. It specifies CASSWTGFDTEAFF.

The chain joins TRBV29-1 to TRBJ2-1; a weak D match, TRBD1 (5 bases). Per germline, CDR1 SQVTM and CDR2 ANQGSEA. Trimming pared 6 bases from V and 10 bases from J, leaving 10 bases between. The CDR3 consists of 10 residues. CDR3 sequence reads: CSVTVTEQFF. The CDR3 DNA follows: TGCAGCGTGACAGTCACCGAGCAGTTCTTC.

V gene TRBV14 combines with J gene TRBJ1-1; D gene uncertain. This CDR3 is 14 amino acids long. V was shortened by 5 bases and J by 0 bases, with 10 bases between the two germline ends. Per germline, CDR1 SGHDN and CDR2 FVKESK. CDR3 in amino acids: CASSLLGVNTEAFF. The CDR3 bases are TGTGCCAGCAGCTTACTAGGCGTGAACACTGAAGCTTTCTTT.

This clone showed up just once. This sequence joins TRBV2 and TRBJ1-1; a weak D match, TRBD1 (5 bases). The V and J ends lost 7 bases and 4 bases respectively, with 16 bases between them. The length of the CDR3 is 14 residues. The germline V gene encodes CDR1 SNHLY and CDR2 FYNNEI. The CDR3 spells CASNNLRVSTEAFF. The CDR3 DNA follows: TGTGCCAGCAACAACCTCAGGGTCTCCACTGAAGCTTTCTTT.

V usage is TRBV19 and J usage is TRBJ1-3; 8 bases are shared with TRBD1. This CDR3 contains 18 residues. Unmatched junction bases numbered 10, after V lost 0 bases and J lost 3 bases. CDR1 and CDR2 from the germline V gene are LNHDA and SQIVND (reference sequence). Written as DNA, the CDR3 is TGTGCCAGTAGTATAGATCGACAGGGGAAGATTGGTGGAAACACCATATATTTT. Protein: CASSIDRQGKIGGNTIYF.

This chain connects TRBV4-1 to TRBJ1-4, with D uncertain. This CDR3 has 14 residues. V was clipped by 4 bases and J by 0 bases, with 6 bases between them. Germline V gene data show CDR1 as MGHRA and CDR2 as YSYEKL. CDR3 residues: CASSLSATNEKLFF. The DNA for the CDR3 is TGCGCCAGCAGCCTGTCTGCAACTAATGAAAAACTGTTTTTT.

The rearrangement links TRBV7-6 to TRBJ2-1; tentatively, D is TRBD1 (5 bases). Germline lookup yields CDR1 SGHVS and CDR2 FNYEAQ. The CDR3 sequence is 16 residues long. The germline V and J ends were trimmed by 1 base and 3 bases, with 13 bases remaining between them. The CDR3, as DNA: TGTGCCAGCAGCTTAGAGGCAGGGATAGGCTACAATGAGCAGTTCTTC. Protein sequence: CASSLEAGIGYNEQFF.

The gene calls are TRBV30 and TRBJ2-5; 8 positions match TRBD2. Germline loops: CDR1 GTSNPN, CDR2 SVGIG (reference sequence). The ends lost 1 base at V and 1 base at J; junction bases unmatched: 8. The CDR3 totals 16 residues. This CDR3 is CAWSEFGSGVQETQYF. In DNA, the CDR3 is TGTGCCTGGAGTGAATTTGGTAGCGGGGTCCAAGAGACCCAGTACTTC.

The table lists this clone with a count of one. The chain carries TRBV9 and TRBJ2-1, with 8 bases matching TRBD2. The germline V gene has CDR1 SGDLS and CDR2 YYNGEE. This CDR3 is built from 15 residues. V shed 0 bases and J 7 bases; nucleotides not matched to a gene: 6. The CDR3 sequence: CASSVALAGYNEQFF. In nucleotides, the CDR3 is TGTGCCAGCAGCGTAGCTTTAGCGGGGTATAATGAGCAGTTCTTC.

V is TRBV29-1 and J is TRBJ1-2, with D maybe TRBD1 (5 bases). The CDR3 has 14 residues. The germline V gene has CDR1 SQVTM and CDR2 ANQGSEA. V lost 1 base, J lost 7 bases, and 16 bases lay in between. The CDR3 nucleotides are TGCAGCGTTGAAGGGAGCTCCGGCACAGGTGGCTACACCTTC. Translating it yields CSVEGSSGTGGYTF.

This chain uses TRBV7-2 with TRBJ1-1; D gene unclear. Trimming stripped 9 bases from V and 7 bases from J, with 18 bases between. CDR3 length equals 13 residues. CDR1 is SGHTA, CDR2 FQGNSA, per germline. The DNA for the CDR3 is TGTGCCAGTGTATGGCCCGGGATCAGTGAAGCTTTCTTT. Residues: CASVWPGISEAFF. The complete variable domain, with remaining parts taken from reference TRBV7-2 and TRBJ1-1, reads GAGVSQSPSNKVTEKGKDVELRCDPISGHTALYWYRQSLGQGLEFLIYFQGNSAPDKSGLPSDRFSAERTGGSVSTLTIQRTQQEDSAVYLCASVWPGISEAFFGQGTRLTVV.

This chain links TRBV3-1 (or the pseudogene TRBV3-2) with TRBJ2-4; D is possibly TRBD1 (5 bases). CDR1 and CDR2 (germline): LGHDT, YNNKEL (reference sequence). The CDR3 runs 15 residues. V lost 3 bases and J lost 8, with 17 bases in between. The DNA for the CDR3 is TGTGCCAGCAGCCAGACCGGGTCAAAAGGGGACATTCAGTACTTC. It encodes CASSQTGSKGDIQYF.

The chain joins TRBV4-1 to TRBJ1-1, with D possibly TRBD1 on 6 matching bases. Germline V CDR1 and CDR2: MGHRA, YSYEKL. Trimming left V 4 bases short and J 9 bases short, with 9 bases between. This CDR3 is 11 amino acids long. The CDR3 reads CASSRTGKAFF. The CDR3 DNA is TGCGCCAGCAGCCGAACAGGGAAAGCTTTCTTT.